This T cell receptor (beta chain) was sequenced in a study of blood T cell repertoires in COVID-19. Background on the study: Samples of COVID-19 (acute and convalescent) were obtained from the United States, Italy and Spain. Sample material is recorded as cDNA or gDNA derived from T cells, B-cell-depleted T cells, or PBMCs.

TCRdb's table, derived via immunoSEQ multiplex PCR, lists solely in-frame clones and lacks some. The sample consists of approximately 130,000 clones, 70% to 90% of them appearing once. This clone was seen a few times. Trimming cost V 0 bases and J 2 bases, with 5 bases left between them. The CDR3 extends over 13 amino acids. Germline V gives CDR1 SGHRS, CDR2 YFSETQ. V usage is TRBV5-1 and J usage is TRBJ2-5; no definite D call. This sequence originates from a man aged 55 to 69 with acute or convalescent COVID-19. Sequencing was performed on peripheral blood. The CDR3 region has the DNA TGCGCCAGCAGCTTGGCACGGCAAGAGACCCAGTACTTC. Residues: CASSLARQETQYF.